These 3 T cell receptor beta chains originate from one sample sequenced in a study of T cells in Graves' hyperthyroidism and ophthalmopathy. What was amplified from RNA transcripts were TCR beta CDR3 regions. TCR CDR3 underwent first-round RT-PCR with the HTBI primer set. TCRdb fed the multiplex PCR reads into MiXCR, producing one record per CDR3 protein. This sample has hundreds of thousands of distinct CDR3 sequences, with roughly 19% found just once. The sequenced sample was blood. These TCRs come from a man aged 50-60 years with Graves' ophthalmopathy.

The sample holds a few counts of this clonotype. The V call is TRBV14, the J call TRBJ1-1; D is unclear. The V and J ends lost 1 base and 9 bases respectively, with 6 bases between them. This CDR3 is 11 amino acids long. Germline V CDR1 and CDR2: SGHDN, FVKESK. CDR3 protein: CASSQGIQAFF. In DNA, the CDR3 is TGTGCCAGCAGCCAAGGGATCCAAGCTTTCTTT.

This clonotype was seen many times. J is TRBJ2-1 and V is TRBV3-1; D unresolved. Germline CDR1 LGHDT, CDR2 YNNKEL (reference sequence). Trimming pared 0 bases from V and 7 bases from J, leaving 10 bases between. This CDR3 is built from 14 residues. The CDR3 DNA follows: TGTGCCAGCAGCCAAGATCTCGGTAGGAATGAGCAGTTCTTC. Translated: CASSQDLGRNEQFF.

This clonotype has just a few counts. V usage is TRBV10-3 and J usage is TRBJ1-4; the D gene is possibly TRBD1 (6 bases). Germline lookup yields CDR1 ENHRY and CDR2 SYGVKD. The CDR3 sequence is 15 residues long. The ends were cut back, 3 bases at V and 7 bases at J, with 15 bases in the middle. CDR3 sequence (DNA): TGTGCCATCAGTGACCCTAAGGGGGATCCTGAAAAACTGTTTTTT. Amino acids: CAISDPKGDPEKLFF.